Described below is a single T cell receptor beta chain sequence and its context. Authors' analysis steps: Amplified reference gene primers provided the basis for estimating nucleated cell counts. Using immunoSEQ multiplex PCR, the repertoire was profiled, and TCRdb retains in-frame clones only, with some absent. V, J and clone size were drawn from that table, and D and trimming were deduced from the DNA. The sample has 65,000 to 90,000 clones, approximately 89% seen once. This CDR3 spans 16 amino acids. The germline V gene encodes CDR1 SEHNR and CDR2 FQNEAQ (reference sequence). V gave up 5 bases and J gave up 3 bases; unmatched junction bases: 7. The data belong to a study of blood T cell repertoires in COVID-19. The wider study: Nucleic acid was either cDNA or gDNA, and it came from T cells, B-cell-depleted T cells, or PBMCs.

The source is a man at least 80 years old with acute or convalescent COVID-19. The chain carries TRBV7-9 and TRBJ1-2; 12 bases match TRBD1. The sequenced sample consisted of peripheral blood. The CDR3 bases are TGTGCCAGCAGCAATACCGGGACAGGGGGCGACTATGGCTACACCTTC. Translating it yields CASSNTGTGGDYGYTF.